This is a list of T cell receptor beta chains from one sample in a study of T-cell reconstitution after alpha-beta-depleted transplantation in children. TCRdb redid the calling of the PCR reads with MiXCR, one entry per CDR3 protein. This table has 350,000 to 450,000 distinct CDR3 sequences, 10% to 15% appearing once. The sample here was PBMCs, taken from the stem cell graft. The receptors here all came from a human donor who donated a stem cell graft to a child with Fanconi anemia. The CDR3 runs from the conserved cysteine through the conserved F or W. The D gene is left open where the match is weak. Expanded clones are given a class, and other clones once, few, many or no size at all.

v_gene	abundance	d_gene	j_gene	CDR3nt	CDR3aa
TRBV7-7	.	.	TRBJ2-1	TGTGCTAGCAGCTCGGAACACAGCAGCAATGAGCAGTTCTTC	CASSSEHSSNEQFF
TRBV5-4	many	.	TRBJ2-3	TGTGCCAGCAGCTTTGCGGCTAACCCTAGCACAGATACGCAGTATTTT	CASSFAANPSTDTQYF
TRBV12-3/TRBV12-4	.	.	TRBJ1-1	TGTGCCAGCAGTTTCAGGGGAACGAGTACTGAAGCTTTCTTT	CASSFRGTSTEAFF
TRBV2	.	TRBD1	TRBJ2-5	TGTGCCAGCGGTTTCGAGACAGGGACGAAAGAGACCCAGTACTTC	CASGFETGTKETQYF
TRBV30	few	.	TRBJ1-1	TGTGCCTGGAGGGGTCCTGGGGTCACTGAAGCTTTCTTT	CAWRGPGVTEAFF
TRBV5-1	.	TRBD2	TRBJ2-1	TGCGCCAGCAGGCCCACTAGCGGGGGGGCCGCTGAGCAGTTCTTC	CASRPTSGGAAEQFF
TRBV5-1	few	.	TRBJ2-6	TGCGCCAGCAGCTTAATCGCAAGTGGCTCTGGGGCCAACGTCCTGACTTTC	CASSLIASGSGANVLTF
TRBV3-1	many	.	TRBJ1-1	TGTGCCAGCAGCCAAGATATGAGAACTGAAGCTTTCTTT	CASSQDMRTEAFF
TRBV12-3/TRBV12-4	many	TRBD1	TRBJ1-1	TGTGCCAGCAGGGGGACAGGAGGGAACACTGAAGCTTTCTTT	CASRGTGGNTEAFF
TRBV20-1	.	.	TRBJ1-5	TGCAGTGCTAGTCGGGGGGTGGGCAATCAGCCCCAGCATTTT	CSASRGVGNQPQHF
TRBV5-1	.	.	TRBJ1-6	TGCGCCAGCAGCTCGGGACGGTCAAATTCACCCCTCCACTTT	CASSSGRSNSPLHF
TRBV27	.	TRBD1	TRBJ2-7	TGTGCCAGCAGTTTAACGGGACAGGGGAAGTTCGAGCAGTACTTC	CASSLTGQGKFEQYF
TRBV12-3/TRBV12-4	few	.	TRBJ1-2	TGTGCCAGCAGCGAAGGACGCACCTACTATGGCTACACCTTC	CASSEGRTYYGYTF
TRBV29-1	.	.	TRBJ2-5	TGCAGCGTTGAGAGGGGGGGCAGTCAAGAGACCCAGTACTTC	CSVERGGSQETQYF
TRBV10-3	few	.	TRBJ2-1	TGTGCCATCGCCGAGGGACAAAAGGAGCAGTTCTTC	CAIAEGQKEQFF
TRBV11-2	.	.	TRBJ1-5	TGTGCCAGCAGCTTGGACGGGGCCGATCAGCCCCAGCATTTT	CASSLDGADQPQHF
TRBV25-1	many	.	TRBJ1-4	TGTGCCAGCAGTGATTCATTCCTGGAAAAACTGTTTTTT	CASSDSFLEKLFF
TRBV25-1	few	.	TRBJ2-5	TGTGCCAGCTGCGCGGGGGCGGAGACCCAGTACTTC	CASCAGAETQYF
TRBV11-2	.	.	TRBJ1-3	TGTGCCAGCAGCTTAGATCGGGGGGAAACTGGAAACACCATATATTTT	CASSLDRGETGNTIYF
TRBV27	few	.	TRBJ2-1	TGTGCCAGCAGTTTATTAGCAGGGTACCCCCACAATGAGCAGTTCTTC	CASSLLAGYPHNEQFF
TRBV10-2	many	.	TRBJ1-3	TGCGCCAGCGGAGAACCTGGAAACACCATATATTTT	CASGEPGNTIYF
TRBV12-3/TRBV12-4	.	TRBD2	TRBJ2-1	TGTGCCAGCAGTTTGCTAGCGGGGGACCCGTACAATGAGCAGTTCTTC	CASSLLAGDPYNEQFF
TRBV7-2	.	TRBD2	TRBJ2-2	TGTGCCAGCAGCTTAGTGGCCGGGGGGAAGGAGCTGTTTTTT	CASSLVAGGKELFF
TRBV12-3/TRBV12-4	.	TRBD2	TRBJ2-1	TGTGCCAGCAGCCCTAGCGGGCTCTACAATGAGCAGTTCTTC	CASSPSGLYNEQFF
TRBV15	.	TRBD1	TRBJ2-2	TGTGCCACCAGCAGCCGGGACAGGGTAGACACCGGGGAGCTGTTTTTT	CATSSRDRVDTGELFF
TRBV20-1	many	TRBD1	TRBJ1-2	TGCAGTGCACGGACAGGGGGCCACGGAGGCTACACCTTC	CSARTGGHGGYTF
TRBV7-2	many	.	TRBJ2-1	TGTGCCAGCACCGCCAGTAGGGTTTACAATGAGCAGTTCTTC	CASTASRVYNEQFF
TRBV19	few	TRBD1	TRBJ1-5	TGTGCCAGTAGCTCCCGGGACAGCGGCAATCAGCCCCAGCATTTT	CASSSRDSGNQPQHF
TRBV6-1	.	TRBD1	TRBJ1-2	TGTGCCAGCAGTGAAGTTGGGACAGCATTCGGCTACACCTTC	CASSEVGTAFGYTF
TRBV6-5	many	TRBD1	TRBJ1-1	TGTGCCAGCAGTTACCAGATACAGGGGGCGTGGGGCACTGAAGCTTTCTTT	CASSYQIQGAWGTEAFF
TRBV7-6	few	.	TRBJ2-7	TGTGCCAGCAGCGCCTCCCCCGGAGGGGAGCAGTACTTC	CASSASPGGEQYF